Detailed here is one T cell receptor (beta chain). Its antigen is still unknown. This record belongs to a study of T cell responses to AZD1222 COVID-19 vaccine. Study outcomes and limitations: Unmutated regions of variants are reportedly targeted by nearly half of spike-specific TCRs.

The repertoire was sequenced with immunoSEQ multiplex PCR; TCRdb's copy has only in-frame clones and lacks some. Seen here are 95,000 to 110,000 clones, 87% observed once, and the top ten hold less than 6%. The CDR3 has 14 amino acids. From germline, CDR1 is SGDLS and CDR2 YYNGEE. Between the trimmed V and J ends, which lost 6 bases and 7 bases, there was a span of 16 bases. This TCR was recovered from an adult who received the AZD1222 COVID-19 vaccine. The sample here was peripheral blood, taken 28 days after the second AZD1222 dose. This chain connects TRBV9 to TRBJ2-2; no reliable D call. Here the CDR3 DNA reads TGTGCCAGCACTCCAGTAGGAACAAACGGGGAGCTGTTTTTT. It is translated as CASTPVGTNGELFF.